The T cell receptor (beta chain) described here comes from a study of monozygotic twins with cystic fibrosis. The method was immunoSEQ multiplex PCR; TCRdb's version includes in-frame clones alone and lacks a portion of them. This table holds 30,000 or so clones, 92% found once. Points on this clone: Its antigen is not known.

This CDR3 comprises 15 residues. V dropped 5 bases and J dropped 5 bases, with 18 bases sitting between them. Germline V CDR1 and CDR2: LNHDA, SQIVND (reference sequence). Study findings and constraints: Shared CDR3 numbers were not associated with age, concordance or severity. The repertoire was suggested to be naive-dominated, clonality median approximately 0.0098.

This chain links TRBV19 with TRBJ2-5, with D tentatively TRBD1 (7 bases). This TCR was sampled from a girl aged 2 to 9 with cystic fibrosis. The sample taken for sequencing was blood. This CDR3 reads CASSERQGLRETQYF. CDR3 nucleotide sequence: TGTGCCAGTAGTGAACGACAGGGACTTAGGGAGACCCAGTACTTC.